Following are 20 T cell receptor beta chains from one sample sequenced in a study of T-cell memory formation after mild COVID-19. One entry per CDR3 protein, called by TCRdb with MiXCR from the 5' RACE reads. This sample yields under 450,000 distinct CDR3 sequences, of which 20% to 25% are seen a single time; 21% belongs to the top ten. The sequencing sample was made of PBMCs or a T cell subset sorted from them (not recorded which). These receptors all come from a man aged 18-30 years who had mild COVID-19 (a few samples of this study predate the infection). Cell type and time point are not known.

The gene calls are TRBV11-3 and TRBJ2-3; tentative D call: TRBD2 (6 bases). This CDR3 comprises 16 residues. Trimming took off 3 bases at V and 2 bases at J, with 15 bases between the two ends. The germline V gene encodes CDR1 SGHNT and CDR2 YENEEA. The CDR3 reads CASSLGGWGFTDTQYF. As DNA, the CDR3 is TGTGCCAGCAGCTTGGGGGGATGGGGATTCACAGATACGCAGTATTTT.

This clonotype was recorded once. This chain uses TRBV6-6 with TRBJ2-7, with a possible D match to TRBD1 (6 bases). CDR3 length: 11 residues. Germline V gene lookup returns CDR1 MNHNY and CDR2 SVGAGI (reference sequence). V was pared by 5 bases and J by 6 bases, with 8 bases between. CDR3 sequence: CASSPTGEQYF. The CDR3, as DNA: TGTGCCAGCAGTCCGACAGGCGAGCAGTACTTC.

This clonotype occurred a few times. V and J are TRBV7-9 and TRBJ2-3, with D possibly matching TRBD1 (6 bases). Germline lookup yields CDR1 SEHNR and CDR2 FQNEAQ (reference sequence). CDR3 length equals 16 residues. Trimming stripped 4 bases from V and 6 bases from J, with 20 bases between. In nucleotides, the CDR3 is TGTGCCAGCAGCTACCACTTCGGCAGGGGTATGGATACGCAGTATTTT. Translated, it gives CASSYHFGRGMDTQYF.

The V call is TRBV5-1, the J call TRBJ1-2; D is unresolved. V was clipped by 0 bases and J by 8 bases, with 8 bases between them. Germline CDR1 reads SGHRS; CDR2 reads YFSETQ. The CDR3 covers 12 residues. CDR3 loop: CASSLDKVGYTF. CDR3 sequence (DNA): TGCGCCAGCAGCTTGGATAAGGTCGGCTACACCTTC.

This rearrangement joins TRBV20-1 to TRBJ1-1; unclear D gene. This CDR3 has 15 amino acids. V lost 4 bases, J lost 0 bases, and 15 bases lay in between. Germline V CDR1 and CDR2: DFQATT, SNEGSKA (reference sequence). DNA of the CDR3: TGCAGTGCTAAGGAGCTTGGGCGGCTGAACACTGAAGCTTTCTTT. This sequence encodes CSAKELGRLNTEAFF.

This chain joins TRBV6-2 or TRBV6-3 and TRBJ2-5, with 8 bases aligning to TRBD2. The CDR3 extends over 16 amino acids. Germline V CDR1 and CDR2: MNHEY, SVGEGT. V shed 8 bases, J shed 1 base, and the junction held 12 bases outside the gene matches. The CDR3 protein is CASVDPSGSGQETQYF. The CDR3 nucleotides are TGTGCCAGCGTCGACCCGAGCGGGAGCGGCCAAGAGACCCAGTACTTC.

The chain recombines TRBV4-3 with TRBJ2-2; 8 nucleotides match TRBD2. Germline V gene data show CDR1 as LGHNA and CDR2 as YSLEER. CDR3 length: 17 residues. With V trimmed by 0 bases and J by 4 bases, 7 bases remained unmatched. CDR3 in amino acids: CASSQDGQRGRTGELFF. The CDR3 DNA follows: TGCGCCAGCAGCCAAGATGGGCAGCGGGGGCGCACCGGGGAGCTGTTTTTT.

This chain uses TRBV20-1 with TRBJ2-2; 13 nucleotides line up with TRBD2. V was clipped by 5 bases and J by 2 bases; unmatched bases: 5. This CDR3 comprises 16 residues. CDR1 is DFQATT and CDR2 is SNEGSKA in the germline V gene (reference sequence). The CDR3 DNA follows: TGCAGTGCTCCAGGGACTAGCGGGGATAACACCGGGGAGCTGTTTTTT. Its protein is CSAPGTSGDNTGELFF.

There are a few counts of this clonotype. The chain carries TRBV20-1 and TRBJ2-3; D remains ambiguous. The V end lost 3 bases, the J end lost 7 bases, and 17 bases lay between the germline ends. This CDR3 has 14 residues. The germline V gene has CDR1 DFQATT and CDR2 SNEGSKA (reference sequence). The CDR3 is CSASRSSPRYTQYF. The DNA for the CDR3 is TGCAGTGCTAGCCGGTCTAGTCCCAGGTATACGCAGTATTTT.

This chain joins TRBV3-1 and TRBJ2-1; 7 positions match TRBD2. From germline, CDR1 is LGHDT and CDR2 YNNKEL (reference sequence). The trim removed 3 bases at V and 7 bases at J, leaving 3 bases unmatched. The CDR3 runs to 13 residues. CDR3 nucleotides: TGTGCCAGCAGCCAGGGAGGGGCAAATGAGCAGTTCTTC. This codes for CASSQGGANEQFF.

This clonotype was found a few times. CDR3 residues: CSALDSSSYNEQFF. The CDR3 DNA sequence: TGCAGTGCTTTGGACTCCAGCTCCTACAATGAGCAGTTCTTC. V and J are TRBV20-1 and TRBJ2-1; D might be TRBD2 (5 bases). This CDR3 contains 14 residues. The ends were cut back, 5 bases at V and 0 bases at J, with 11 bases in the middle. In germline, CDR1 is DFQATT, CDR2 SNEGSKA (reference sequence).

The gene calls are TRBV12-3 or TRBV12-4 and TRBJ1-2, with D unclear. CDR3 length equals 13 residues. Trimming removed 2 bases from V and 1 base from J, with 5 bases in between. As DNA, the CDR3 is TGTGCCAGCAGTTTACGGTTTAACTATGGCTACACCTTC. Residues: CASSLRFNYGYTF.

This clonotype came up many times. This chain links TRBV27 with TRBJ2-7; 8 nucleotides agree with TRBD2. V lost 5 bases, J lost 0 bases, and 3 bases stayed unmatched. The V gene's germline CDR1 is MNHEY and CDR2 SMNVEV (reference sequence). This CDR3 has 14 amino acids. The DNA of the CDR3 is TGTGCCAGCAGTCGGGGGGGCAGCTCCTACGAGCAGTACTTC. As protein: CASSRGGSSYEQYF.

The V gene is TRBV6-6, the J gene TRBJ1-5; weak D call: TRBD1 (6 bases). Germline CDR1 MNHNY, CDR2 SVGAGI (reference sequence). The germline V and J ends were trimmed by 10 bases and 4 bases, with 17 bases remaining between them. CDR3 length: 14 residues. CDR3 coding DNA: TGTGCCACGGCCGGACAGTTGGGGAATCAGCCCCAGCATTTT. Its translation is CATAGQLGNQPQHF.

The CDR3 DNA sequence: TGTGCCTGGAGTGTTGGAGCGGCCGGCTCCTACGAGCAGTACTTC. It is translated as CAWSVGAAGSYEQYF. The V and J genes are TRBV30 and TRBJ2-7, with a tentative D call TRBD2 (5 bases). The CDR3 extends over 15 amino acids. V was pared by 0 bases and J by 0 bases, with 12 bases between. Germline CDR1 and CDR2: GTSNPN and SVGIG (reference sequence).

J is TRBJ2-3 and V is TRBV5-1; 8 bases match TRBD2. This CDR3 has 16 amino acids. V trimming: 1 base; J trimming: 5 bases; junction bases outside the gene matches: 9. The germline gives CDR1 SGHRS, CDR2 YFSETQ. CDR3 coding DNA: TGCGCCAGCAGCTTGAATCCAGCGGGGGTGAGAGATACGCAGTATTTT. It translates to CASSLNPAGVRDTQYF.

The gene calls are TRBV5-1 and TRBJ1-4; TRBD1 agrees at 10 bases. The length of the CDR3 is 15 residues. J was trimmed by 8 bases and V by 4 bases; bases with no gene match: 8. Germline CDR1 SGHRS, CDR2 YFSETQ. Written as DNA, the CDR3 is TGCGCCAGCAGCGTCCCGACAGGGGGCCAGGAAAAACTGTTTTTT. Encoded protein: CASSVPTGGQEKLFF. Full variable domain (remainder filled in from reference TRBV5-1 and TRBJ1-4): KAGVTQTPRYLIKTRGQQVTLSCSPISGHRSVSWYQQTPGQGLQFLFEYFSETQRNKGNFPGRFSGRQFSNSRSEMNVSTLELGDSALYLCASSVPTGGQEKLFFGSGTQLSVL.

This sequence joins TRBV19 and TRBJ2-7; no clear D gene. Germline V lookup: CDR1 LNHDA, CDR2 SQIVND (reference sequence). The V end was cut by 5 bases, the J end by 3 bases, with 11 bases between. The CDR3 is 13 amino acids. The CDR3 DNA reads as TGTGCCAGTAGTCGGAAGGACGGCTACGAGCAGTACGTC. Translation: CASSRKDGYEQYV.

CDR3 bases: TGTGCCAGCAACCACGCAGGGTCGGACATTCAGTACTTC. It codes for CASNHAGSDIQYF. J is TRBJ2-4 and V is TRBV6-2 or TRBV6-3, with D tentatively TRBD1 (5 bases). V gave up 7 bases and J gave up 8 bases, with 15 bases separating them. The CDR3 length is 13 residues. CDR1 and CDR2 from the germline V gene are MNHEY and SVGEGT.

This clonotype was seen a few times. This chain links TRBV5-5 with TRBJ1-6, with D possibly TRBD1 on 6 matching bases. V lost 6 bases to trimming and J lost 4 bases, with 14 bases between them. CDR3 length: 15 amino acids. Germline V lookup: CDR1 SGHKS, CDR2 YYEKEE (reference sequence). The CDR3 DNA is TGTGCCAGCACCGCGGACAGATTGTATAATTCACCCCTCCACTTT. This translates into CASTADRLYNSPLHF.